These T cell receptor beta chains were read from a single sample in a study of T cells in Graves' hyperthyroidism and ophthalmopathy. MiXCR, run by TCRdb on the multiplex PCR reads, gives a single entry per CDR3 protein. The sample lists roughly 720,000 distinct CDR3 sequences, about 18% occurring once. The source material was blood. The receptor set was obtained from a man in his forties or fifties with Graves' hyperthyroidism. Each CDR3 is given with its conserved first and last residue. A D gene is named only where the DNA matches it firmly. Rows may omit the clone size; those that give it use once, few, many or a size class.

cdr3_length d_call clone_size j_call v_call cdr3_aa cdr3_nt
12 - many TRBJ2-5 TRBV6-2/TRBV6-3 CASSPYRETQYF TGTGCCAGCAGCCCTTACCGGGAGACCCAGTACTTC
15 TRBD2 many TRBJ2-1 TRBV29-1 CSVEGGGRSYNEQFF TGCAGCGTTGAAGGTGGCGGGAGGTCCTACAATGAGCAGTTCTTC
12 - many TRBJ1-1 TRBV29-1 CSVVGGNTEAFF TGCAGCGTTGTTGGGGGAAACACTGAAGCTTTCTTT
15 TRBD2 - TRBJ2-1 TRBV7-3 CASSSSGSVYNEQFF TGTGCCAGCAGCTCCAGCGGGAGTGTATACAATGAGCAGTTCTTC
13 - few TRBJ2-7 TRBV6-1 CASSRDVSYEQYF TGTGCCAGCAGTCGGGACGTTAGCTACGAGCAGTACTTC
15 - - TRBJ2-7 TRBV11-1 CASSSNSGSSYEQYF TGTGCCAGCAGCTCAAATAGCGGTAGCTCCTACGAGCAGTACTTC
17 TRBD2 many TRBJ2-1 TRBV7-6 CASSSPLTSGTTNEQFF TGTGCCAGCAGCTCTCCATTGACTAGCGGGACGACCAATGAGCAGTTCTTC
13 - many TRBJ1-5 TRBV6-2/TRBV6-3 CASSYAGSQPQHF TGTGCCAGCAGTTACGCAGGAAGTCAGCCCCAGCATTTT
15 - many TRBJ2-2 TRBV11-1 CASSFRLGAAGELFF TGTGCCAGCAGCTTCCGACTAGGAGCCGCCGGGGAGCTGTTTTTT
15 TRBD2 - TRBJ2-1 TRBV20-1 CSARAASGTYNEQFF TGCAGTGCTAGAGCGGCTAGCGGAACCTACAATGAGCAGTTCTTC
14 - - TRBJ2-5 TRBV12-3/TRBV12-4 CASTLRKGGETQYF TGTGCCAGCACCTTACGGAAGGGCGGGGAGACCCAGTACTTC
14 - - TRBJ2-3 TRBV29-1 CSVGYLTYTDTQYF TGCAGCGTTGGTTACCTTACTTACACAGATACGCAGTATTTT
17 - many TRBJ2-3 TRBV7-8 CASSYFRSPLSTDTQYF TGTGCCAGCAGCTACTTCAGAAGTCCCCTTAGCACAGATACGCAGTATTTT
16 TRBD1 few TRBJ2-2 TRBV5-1 CASSPPGQGDTGELFF TGCGCCAGCAGCCCTCCGGGACAGGGTGACACCGGGGAGCTGTTTTTT
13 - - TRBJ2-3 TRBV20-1 CSAPGGPTDTQYF TGCAGTGCCCCCGGGGGCCCCACAGATACGCAGTATTTT
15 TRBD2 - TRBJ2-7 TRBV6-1 CASSGISGAAYEQYF TGTGCCAGCAGTGGAATTAGCGGGGCGGCCTACGAGCAGTACTTC
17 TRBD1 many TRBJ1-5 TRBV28 CASSTRPGQGMNQPQHF TGTGCCAGCAGTACACGACCGGGACAGGGTATGAATCAGCCCCAGCATTTT
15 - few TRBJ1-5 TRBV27 CASSLGGGLGQPQHF TGTGCCAGCAGTTTAGGGGGGGGCTTAGGCCAGCCCCAGCATTTT
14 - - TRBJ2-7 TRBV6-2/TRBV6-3 CASSYRETLNEQYF TGTGCCAGCAGTTACCGGGAGACGCTAAACGAGCAGTACTTC
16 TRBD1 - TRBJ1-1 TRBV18 CASSPGTGGSGAEAFF TGTGCCAGCTCACCGGGGACAGGGGGATCGGGTGCTGAAGCTTTCTTT
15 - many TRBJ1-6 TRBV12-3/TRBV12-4 CASNPGEDYNSPLHF TGTGCCAGCAACCCAGGGGAGGATTATAATTCACCCCTCCACTTT
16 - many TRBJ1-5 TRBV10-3 CAIDPRGGRGNQPQHF TGTGCCATCGACCCACGGGGGGGACGAGGCAATCAGCCCCAGCATTTT
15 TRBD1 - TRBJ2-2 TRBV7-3 CASSLTGGIAGELFF TGTGCCAGCAGCTTGACAGGGGGCATCGCCGGGGAGCTGTTTTTT
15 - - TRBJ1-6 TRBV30 CAWSVVSSYNSPLHF TGTGCCTGGAGTGTTGTTAGCTCCTATAATTCACCCCTCCACTTT
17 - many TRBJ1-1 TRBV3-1 CASSQELVRRGPPEAFF TGTGCCAGCAGCCAAGAATTAGTGCGGAGGGGCCCGCCTGAAGCTTTCTTT
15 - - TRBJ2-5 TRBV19 CASKGVATLEETQYF TGTGCCAGTAAAGGGGTGGCGACATTAGAAGAGACCCAGTACTTC
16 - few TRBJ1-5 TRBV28 CASSLSNYSNNQPQHF TGTGCCAGCAGTTTATCGAATTACAGTAATAATCAGCCCCAGCATTTT
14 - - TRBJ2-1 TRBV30 CAWSRASSYSEQFF TGTGCCTGGAGTCGGGCAAGCTCCTACAGTGAGCAGTTCTTC
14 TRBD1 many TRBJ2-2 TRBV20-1 CSAAYRGNTGELFF TGCAGTGCTGCCTACAGGGGGAACACCGGGGAGCTGTTTTTT
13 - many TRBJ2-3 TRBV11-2 CASSLEYTDTQYF TGTGCCAGCAGCTTAGAGTATACAGATACGCAGTATTTT
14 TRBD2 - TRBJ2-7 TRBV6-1 CASRTELAGAEQYF TGTGCCAGCAGGACCGAACTAGCGGGAGCCGAGCAGTACTTC
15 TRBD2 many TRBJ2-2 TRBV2 CASSEGAGGYGELFF TGTGCCAGCAGTGAAGGAGCGGGAGGGTACGGGGAGCTGTTTTTT
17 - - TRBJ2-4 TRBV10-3 CAISDFGDAEAKNIQYF TGTGCCATCAGTGATTTCGGGGACGCCGAAGCCAAAAACATTCAGTACTTC
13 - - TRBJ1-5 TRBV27 CASSFLENQPQHF TGTGCCAGCAGTTTTTTGGAAAATCAGCCCCAGCATTTT
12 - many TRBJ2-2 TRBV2 CASSEGGRELFF TGTGCCAGCAGTGAAGGAGGCCGGGAGCTGTTTTTT
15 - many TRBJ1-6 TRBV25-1 CASSDSVLTHSPLHF TGTGCCAGCAGTGACTCAGTTTTAACGCATTCACCCCTCCACTTT
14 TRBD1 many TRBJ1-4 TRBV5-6 CASSPTGRDEKLFF TGTGCCAGCAGCCCGACAGGGAGAGATGAAAAACTGTTTTTT
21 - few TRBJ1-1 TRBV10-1 CASSESEAEKVVKAFNTEAFF TGCGCCAGCAGTGAGTCGGAGGCAGAAAAAGTAGTTAAGGCCTTTAACACTGAAGCTTTCTTT
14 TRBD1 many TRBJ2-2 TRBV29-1 CSVADRTNTGELFF TGCAGCGTTGCGGACAGGACGAACACCGGGGAGCTGTTTTTT
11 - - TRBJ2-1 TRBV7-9 CASSLSQEQFF TGTGCCAGCAGCTTGTCTCAGGAGCAGTTCTTC
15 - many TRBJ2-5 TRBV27 CASSLERGYQETQYF TGTGCCAGCAGTTTGGAGAGGGGGTACCAAGAGACCCAGTACTTC
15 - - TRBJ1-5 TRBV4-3 CASSQGVYSNQPQHF TGCGCCAGCAGCCAAGGAGTGTATAGCAATCAGCCCCAGCATTTT
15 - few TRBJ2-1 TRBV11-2 CASSSSWGANNEQFF TGTGCCAGCAGCTCCTCTTGGGGGGCCAACAATGAGCAGTTCTTC